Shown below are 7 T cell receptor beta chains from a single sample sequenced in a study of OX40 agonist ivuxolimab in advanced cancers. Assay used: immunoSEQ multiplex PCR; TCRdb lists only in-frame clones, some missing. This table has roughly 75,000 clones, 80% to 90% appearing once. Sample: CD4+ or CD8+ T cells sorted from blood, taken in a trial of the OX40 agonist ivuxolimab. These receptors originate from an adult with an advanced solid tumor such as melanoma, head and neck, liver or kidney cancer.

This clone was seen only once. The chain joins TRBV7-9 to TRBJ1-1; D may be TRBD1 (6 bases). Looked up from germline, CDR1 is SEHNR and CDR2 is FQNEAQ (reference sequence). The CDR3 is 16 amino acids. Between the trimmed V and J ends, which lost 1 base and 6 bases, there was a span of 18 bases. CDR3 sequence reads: CASSLVRGRGGPEAFF. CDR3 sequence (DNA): TGTGCCAGCAGCTTAGTACGGGGCAGGGGTGGCCCTGAAGCTTTCTTT.

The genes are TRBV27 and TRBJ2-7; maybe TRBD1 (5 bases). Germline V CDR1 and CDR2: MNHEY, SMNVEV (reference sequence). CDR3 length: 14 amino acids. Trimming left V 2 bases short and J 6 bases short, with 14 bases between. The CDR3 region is CASSLASSGIEQYF. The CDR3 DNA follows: TGTGCCAGCAGTTTAGCCTCTTCAGGGATCGAGCAGTACTTC.

The CDR3 region is CASSLRGTDEAFF. DNA of the CDR3: TGCGCCAGCAGCCTGCGGGGGACGGATGAAGCTTTCTTT. The rearrangement joins TRBV5-1 to TRBJ1-1, with D possibly being TRBD1 (5 bases). The CDR3 loop spans 13 amino acids. The germline V gene has CDR1 SGHRS and CDR2 YFSETQ. V shed 4 bases and J shed 7 bases, with 14 bases lying between them. Variable domain in full (rest from reference TRBV5-1 and TRBJ1-1): KAGVTQTPRYLIKTRGQQVTLSCSPISGHRSVSWYQQTPGQGLQFLFEYFSETQRNKGNFPGRFSGRQFSNSRSEMNVSTLELGDSALYLCASSLRGTDEAFFGQGTRLTVV.

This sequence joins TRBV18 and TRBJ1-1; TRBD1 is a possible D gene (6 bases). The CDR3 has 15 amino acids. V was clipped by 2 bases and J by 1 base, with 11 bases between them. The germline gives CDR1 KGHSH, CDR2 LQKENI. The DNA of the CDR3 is TGTGCCAGCTCACCAGACAGGCCCAAGAACACTGAAGCTTTCTTT. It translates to CASSPDRPKNTEAFF.

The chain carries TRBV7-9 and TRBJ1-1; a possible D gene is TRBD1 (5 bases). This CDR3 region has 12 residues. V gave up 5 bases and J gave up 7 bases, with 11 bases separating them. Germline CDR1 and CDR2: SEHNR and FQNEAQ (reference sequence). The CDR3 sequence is CASSPVGVEAFF. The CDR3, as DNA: TGTGCCAGCAGCCCTGTGGGGGTTGAAGCTTTCTTT.

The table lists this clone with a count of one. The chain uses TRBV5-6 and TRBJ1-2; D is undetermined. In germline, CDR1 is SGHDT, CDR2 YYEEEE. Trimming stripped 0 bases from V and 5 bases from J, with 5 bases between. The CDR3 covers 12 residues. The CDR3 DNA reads TGTGCCAGCAGCTTGGGCGATTATGGCTACACCTTC. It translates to CASSLGDYGYTF.

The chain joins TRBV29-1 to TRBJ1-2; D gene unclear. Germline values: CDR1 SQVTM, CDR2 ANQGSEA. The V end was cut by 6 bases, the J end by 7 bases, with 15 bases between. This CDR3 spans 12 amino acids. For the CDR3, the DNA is TGCAGCGTGGCCGAAGGGTCTGCTGGCTACACCTTC. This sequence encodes CSVAEGSAGYTF.